The entry below gives a single T cell receptor beta chain sequence along with its context. This entry belongs to a study of PD-L1 blockade in urothelial cancer. Study background: Blood analyses occurred 3 weeks (second dose) and 6 weeks post treatment start.

The time point denotes: peripheral blood 6 weeks after treatment start. The protocol was immunoSEQ multiplex PCR, while the TCRdb copy is restricted to in-frame clones and leaves out a portion. The repertoire consists of around 66,000 clones, with about nine tenths occurring once and the leading ten covering around 10%. Germline-derived CDR1 and CDR2 are SGDLS and YYNGEE. V dropped 0 bases and J dropped 3; count of bases not matched to a gene: 9. The CDR3 covers 18 residues. Specimen: PBMCs, collected around atezolizumab (anti-PD-L1) treatment. This sequence joins TRBV9 and TRBJ2-1; 10 nucleotides match TRBD2. This sequence originates from a man aged 60-69 years with urothelial cancer. The CDR3 is CASSVDRAGGLYYNEQFF. CDR3 coding DNA: TGTGCCAGCAGCGTAGATAGAGCGGGAGGGTTATACTACAATGAGCAGTTCTTC. Full variable domain (remainder filled in from reference TRBV9 and TRBJ2-1): DSGVTQTPKHLITATGQRVTLRCSPRSGDLSVYWYQQSLDQGLQFLIQYYNGEERAKGNILERFSAQQFPDLHSELNLSSLELGDSALYFCASSVDRAGGLYYNEQFFGPGTRLTVL.